A selection of T cell receptor beta chains follows, all from one sample in a study of T cells in Graves' hyperthyroidism and ophthalmopathy. From the multiplex PCR reads, TCRdb called clonotypes with MiXCR, one entry per CDR3 protein. Among around 600,000 distinct CDR3 sequences listed, roughly 15% were seen once. The sample taken for sequencing was blood. The receptor source for this set is a woman in her fifties or sixties with Graves' ophthalmopathy. Both conserved end residues are part of each CDR3. The D gene is left open where the match is weak. Only some rows state a clone size, as once, few, many or a class for expanded clones.

v_gene,j_gene,d_gene,abundance,CDR3aa,CDR3nt
TRBV5-1,TRBJ1-1,TRBD1,-,CASSTNRGNTEAFF,TGCGCCAGCAGCACCAACAGGGGGAACACTGAAGCTTTCTTT
TRBV6-1,TRBJ1-5,-,many,CASSSTGDQPQHF,TGTGCCAGCAGTTCAACGGGTGATCAGCCCCAGCATTTT
TRBV12-3/TRBV12-4,TRBJ2-7,-,many,CASSFPTGIYEQYF,TGTGCCAGCAGCTTCCCCACAGGTATCTACGAGCAGTACTTC
TRBV10-3,TRBJ2-1,TRBD2,many,CAISFSGTSHNEQFF,TGTGCCATCAGTTTCTCCGGGACTAGTCACAATGAGCAGTTCTTC
TRBV7-9,TRBJ2-3,TRBD1,-,CASSPRTGKTQYF,TGTGCCAGCAGCCCAAGGACAGGGAAGACGCAGTATTTT
TRBV12-3/TRBV12-4,TRBJ2-3,-,many,CASKLAGASTDTQYF,TGTGCCAGCAAATTGGCGGGGGCTAGCACAGATACGCAGTATTTT
TRBV20-1,TRBJ1-5,-,-,CSALLIQGPSVPQHF,TGCAGTGCCCTACTCATTCAGGGGCCATCGGTGCCCCAGCATTTT
TRBV25-1,TRBJ2-7,TRBD1,few,CASTGTGFYEQYF,TGTGCCAGTACCGGGACAGGGTTCTACGAGCAGTACTTC
TRBV29-1,TRBJ2-7,TRBD1,few,CSVRTGTPYEQYF,TGCAGCGTGAGGACAGGTACACCCTACGAGCAGTACTTC
TRBV27,TRBJ2-6,-,-,CASSSGQTAANVLTF,TGTGCCAGCAGTTCAGGACAAACTGCAGCCAACGTCCTGACTTTC
TRBV5-1,TRBJ2-1,TRBD2,many,CASSNLAGVNEQFF,TGCGCCAGCAGCAATTTAGCGGGAGTTAATGAGCAGTTCTTC
TRBV19,TRBJ2-2,-,-,CASTRQNTGELFF,TGTGCCAGTACTCGACAGAACACCGGGGAGCTGTTTTTT
TRBV11-3,TRBJ2-1,-,-,CASSRVNDEQFF,TGTGCCAGCAGCCGAGTAAACGATGAGCAGTTCTTC
TRBV6-5,TRBJ1-5,TRBD1,-,CASSYRGSGTGGGQPQHF,TGTGCCAGCAGTTACCGTGGGTCCGGGACAGGGGGCGGTCAGCCCCAGCATTTT
TRBV7-8,TRBJ2-3,-,many,CASSSQGGAPDTQYF,TGTGCCAGCAGCTCCCAGGGGGGAGCTCCAGATACGCAGTATTTT
TRBV20-1,TRBJ2-5,TRBD2,-,CSARGVFVASGRPSRETQYF,TGCAGTGCTAGAGGGGTTTTTGTGGCTAGCGGGAGGCCATCTCGGGAGACCCAGTACTTC
TRBV5-1,TRBJ2-7,TRBD1,-,CASSLLGGPSYEQYF,TGCGCCAGCAGCTTGTTAGGGGGCCCGTCCTACGAGCAGTACTTC
TRBV6-5,TRBJ1-1,TRBD1,many,CASSYTDRGHTEAFF,TGTGCCAGCAGTTACACGGACAGGGGGCACACTGAAGCTTTCTTT
TRBV7-9,TRBJ1-2,-,-,CASTGDQKYYGYTF,TGTGCCAGCACCGGGGACCAAAAATACTATGGCTACACCTTC
TRBV9,TRBJ2-5,TRBD1,many,CASSGGQGETQYF,TGTGCCAGCAGCGGCGGACAGGGAGAGACCCAGTACTTC
TRBV7-2,TRBJ1-5,-,few,CASSLAREKPQHF,TGTGCCAGCAGCTTAGCCAGGGAGAAGCCCCAGCATTTT
TRBV4-2,TRBJ2-7,-,-,CASSQLSGWGVYEQYF,TGTGCCAGCAGCCAACTAAGCGGGTGGGGCGTCTACGAGCAGTACTTC
TRBV29-1,TRBJ1-1,-,few,CSVGGGLWTEAFF,TGCAGCGTTGGGGGGGGCTTATGGACTGAAGCTTTCTTT
TRBV7-8,TRBJ2-1,TRBD2,many,CASSLAAKAGGPRNEQFF,TGTGCCAGCAGCTTAGCGGCCAAAGCGGGAGGGCCTCGAAATGAGCAGTTCTTC
TRBV5-1,TRBJ1-1,TRBD1,-,CASSLEPGQGAGGAFF,TGCGCCAGCAGCTTGGAGCCGGGACAGGGGGCCGGAGGAGCTTTCTTT
TRBV20-1,TRBJ2-2,TRBD2,-,CSARDSWTSGSSGTGELFF,TGCAGTGCTAGAGATAGCTGGACTAGCGGGAGCTCAGGCACCGGGGAGCTGTTTTTT
TRBV6-5,TRBJ1-4,-,few,CASSYFRGTNEKLFF,TGTGCCAGCAGTTACTTTAGGGGAACTAATGAAAAACTGTTTTTT
TRBV3-1,TRBJ1-1,-,many,CASSQDPGVTEAFF,TGTGCCAGCAGCCAAGATCCAGGGGTAACTGAAGCTTTCTTT
TRBV6-1,TRBJ2-5,-,many,CASTIARKTQYF,TGTGCCAGCACCATCGCTCGAAAGACCCAGTACTTC
TRBV20-1,TRBJ2-2,-,few,CSASINRLETLFF,TGCAGTGCTAGCATTAATCGGTTGGAAACGCTGTTTTTT
TRBV5-1,TRBJ2-5,-,many,CASSGQNQETQYF,TGCGCCAGCAGCGGACAGAACCAAGAGACCCAGTACTTC
TRBV29-1,TRBJ2-3,-,few,CSVDGAPYSTDTQYF,TGCAGCGTTGACGGCGCTCCATATAGCACAGATACGCAGTATTTT
TRBV18,TRBJ1-1,-,many,CASSPRRTDVNTEAFF,TGTGCCAGCTCACCCCGACGGACAGACGTGAACACTGAAGCTTTCTTT
TRBV29-1,TRBJ2-1,TRBD2,few,CSVFLTSGTVNEQFF,TGCAGCGTATTTCTGACTAGCGGGACTGTGAATGAGCAGTTCTTC
TRBV7-3,TRBJ2-3,-,-,CASSPNNRDTQYF,TGTGCCAGCAGCCCCAATAACCGGGATACGCAGTATTTT
TRBV4-1,TRBJ1-5,-,many,CASSQVPEFNQPQHF,TGCGCCAGCAGCCAAGTCCCGGAGTTCAATCAGCCCCAGCATTTT
TRBV12-3/TRBV12-4,TRBJ2-5,-,many,CASSSTSLETQYF,TGTGCCAGCAGCTCGACTAGTTTGGAGACCCAGTACTTC
TRBV28,TRBJ2-6,TRBD1,-,CASSLFSGGVGANVLIF,TGTGCCAGCTCCCTCTTTTCAGGGGGCGTTGGGGCCAACGTCCTGATTTTC
TRBV20-1,TRBJ1-5,TRBD1,-,CSALGTGLGNQPQHF,TGCAGTGCTCTAGGGACAGGGCTGGGCAATCAGCCCCAGCATTTT
TRBV14,TRBJ1-1,-,few,CASSQDNLANTEAFF,TGTGCCAGCAGCCAAGATAATTTAGCGAACACTGAAGCTTTCTTT
TRBV2,TRBJ2-5,TRBD1,many,CASSEAGQQETQYF,TGTGCCAGCAGTGAAGCGGGACAGCAGGAGACCCAGTACTTC